Shown below are 10 T cell receptor beta chains from a single sample sequenced in a study of cytotoxic CD8 clonotypes in ibrutinib-treated CLL. Generated by immunoSEQ multiplex PCR, the TCRdb table keeps only in-frame clones and is missing some. The sample shows about 97,000 clones, around 77% of them seen only once. Sequencing used PBMCs, obtained after 24 months of ibrutinib treatment. The receptors here all came from a human donor with chronic lymphocytic leukemia.

The gene calls are TRBV27 and TRBJ1-2, with TRBD1 matching 9 bases. J lost 7 bases, V lost 2 bases, and 11 bases had no gene match. The CDR3 loop spans 16 amino acids. From germline, CDR1 is MNHEY and CDR2 SMNVEV (reference sequence). In DNA, the CDR3 is TGTGCCAGCAGTTTAGGGACAGGGTTTGGCGGACGTGGCTACACCTTC. This codes for CASSLGTGFGGRGYTF.

This chain links TRBV20-1 with TRBJ1-2; possibly TRBD1 for D (6 bases). CDR3 size: 11 residues. From germline, CDR1 is DFQATT and CDR2 SNEGSKA (reference sequence). Trimming shortened V by 5 bases and J by 4 bases, and 8 bases separated the two germline ends. CDR3 residues: CSAGGGYGYTF. CDR3 nucleotide sequence: TGCAGTGCTGGAGGGGGCTATGGCTACACCTTC.

The V gene is TRBV6-4, the J gene TRBJ2-1; TRBD1 matches 12 bases. Germline trimming cut 6 bases from V and 8 bases from J; bases unmatched to any gene: 5. The CDR3 is made up of 14 amino acids. The germline V gene has CDR1 MRHNA and CDR2 SNTAGT. CDR3 sequence (DNA): TGTGCCAGCAGCCGGGACAGGGGGCAGGATGAGCAGTTCTTC. This codes for CASSRDRGQDEQFF.

This clone turned up a few times. The J gene is TRBJ2-7, the V gene TRBV10-3; the D is unclear. The CDR3 spans 14 residues. V was shortened by 2 bases and J by 5 bases, with 13 bases between the two germline ends. The germline V gene has CDR1 ENHRY and CDR2 SYGVKD. The CDR3 DNA reads as TGTGCCATCAGTGAGATTGTTAGTTCGGACGAGCAGTACTTC. This encodes CAISEIVSSDEQYF.

The chain uses TRBV15 and TRBJ2-5, with TRBD2 identical over 8 bases. CDR3 length: 16 residues. Per the germline V gene, CDR1 is LNHNV and CDR2 is YYDKDF (reference sequence). V trimming: 1 base; J trimming: 5 bases; junction bases outside the gene matches: 9. The CDR3 nucleotides are TGTGCCACCAGCAGAGGCCCGGGAGGGGGGCTTGAGACCCAGTACTTC. Encoded protein: CATSRGPGGGLETQYF.

This clone showed up just a few times. The chain couples TRBV29-1 to TRBJ1-1, with D hard to call. The CDR3 totals 13 residues. Germline-derived CDR1 and CDR2 are SQVTM and ANQGSEA. The V end was cut by 4 bases, the J end by 1 base, with 10 bases between. For the CDR3, the DNA is TGCAGCGTTGTTGAGATTACGAACACTGAAGCTTTCTTT. Its translation is CSVVEITNTEAFF.

The chain combines TRBV7-9 with TRBJ1-1; the D is unclear. CDR1 is SEHNR, CDR2 FQNEAQ, per germline (reference sequence). The CDR3 has 14 amino acids. The ends were cut back, 2 bases at V and 5 bases at J, with 12 bases in the middle. Here the CDR3 reads CASSLSKYRTEAFF. The CDR3 DNA reads as TGTGCCAGCAGCTTAAGCAAGTATAGGACTGAAGCTTTCTTT.

This rearrangement joins TRBV5-3 to TRBJ1-1, with no clear D. TRBV5-3 is identified as an open reading frame with a role that is uncertain. The CDR3 has 13 residues. V gave up 8 bases and J gave up 6 bases, with 17 bases separating them. CDR3 sequence: CASSGELNAEAFF. In DNA, the CDR3 is TGTGCCAGCAGCGGGGAACTAAACGCTGAAGCTTTCTTT.

The chain is built from TRBV7-8 and TRBJ2-5; D may be TRBD2 (5 bases). The germline V and J ends were trimmed by 4 bases and 5 bases, with 17 bases remaining between them. CDR1 and CDR2 (germline): SGHVS, FQNEAQ. This CDR3 has 15 amino acids. CDR3 sequence: CASSYSEGDWETQYF. CDR3 DNA: TGTGCCAGCAGCTATAGTGAGGGAGATTGGGAGACCCAGTACTTC.

The V and J genes are TRBV11-2 and TRBJ2-7; D call uncertain. The germline V and J ends were trimmed by 8 bases and 4 bases, with 18 bases remaining between them. From germline, CDR1 is SGHAT and CDR2 FQNNGV. The CDR3 sequence is 14 residues long. CDR3 sequence (DNA): TGTGCCAGCGCAGGCCCTCCGGGTTCGTACGAGCAGTACTTC. As protein: CASAGPPGSYEQYF.